These T cell receptor beta chains were read from a single sample in a study of blood T cells in healthy people across ages. MiXCR, applied by TCRdb to the 5' RACE reads, yields one record per CDR3 protein. Here the sample spans under 750,000 distinct CDR3 sequences, under 55% being singletons. The sample taken for sequencing was blood. The receptors here all came from an elderly man in good health. CDR3s include the opening cysteine and the closing phenylalanine or tryptophan. The D gene is left open where the match is weak. Clone size is given for some rows only: seen once, a few or many times, or a class if the clone is expanded.

j_call | d_call | clone_size | v_call | cdr3_nt | cdr3_aa
TRBJ2-5 | . | . | TRBV7-9 | TGTGCCAGCAGCAGACAGTTAGCCCCCAATGAGCAGTACTTC | CASSRQLAPNEQYF
TRBJ2-3 | . | . | TRBV6-2/TRBV6-3 | TGTGCCAGCAGTTACGGGGGGGGCATTCTCGATACGCAGTATTTT | CASSYGGGILDTQYF
TRBJ2-2 | . | . | TRBV12-3/TRBV12-4 | TGTGCCAGCAGTGTTACTAGCACCGGGGAGCTGTTTTTT | CASSVTSTGELFF
TRBJ1-1 | TRBD1 | . | TRBV9 | TGTGCCAGCAGCGGACAGGGTCACACTGAAGCTTTCTTT | CASSGQGHTEAFF
TRBJ2-3 | TRBD2 | few | TRBV7-9 | TGTGCCAGCAGCTTAAATAGGGCGGGAGGATCTGCAGATACGCAGTATTTT | CASSLNRAGGSADTQYF
TRBJ2-5 | . | few | TRBV11-2 | TGTGCCAGCAGCTCCAATCTGGGACAAGAGACCCAGTACTTC | CASSSNLGQETQYF
TRBJ2-4 | . | . | TRBV20-1 | TGCAGTGCTCCGGACAGAGCCAAAAACATTCAGTACTTC | CSAPDRAKNIQYF
TRBJ2-3 | . | . | TRBV4-1 | TGCGCCAGCAGCCAAGATTCCCGGACAGAAGGCACAGATACGCAGTATTTT | CASSQDSRTEGTDTQYF
TRBJ2-7 | . | . | TRBV7-2 | TGTGCCAGCAGCCCCCCCTCCTACTACGAGCAGTACTTC | CASSPPSYYEQYF
TRBJ2-3 | . | . | TRBV27 | TGTGCCAGCTACGACGTCGGGCGGTATACGCAGTATTTT | CASYDVGRYTQYF
TRBJ2-1 | TRBD2 | many | TRBV7-9 | TGTGCCAGCAGCCCCCCAGGGACTAGCGGTTACAATGAGCAGTTCTTC | CASSPPGTSGYNEQFF
TRBJ2-3 | . | few | TRBV7-2 | TGTGCCAGCAGCTTGGCGCCAGGGGATACGCAGTATTTT | CASSLAPGDTQYF
TRBJ2-1 | TRBD1 | few | TRBV15 | TGTGCCACCAGACCGGGACAGGAGACACATGAGCAGTTCTTC | CATRPGQETHEQFF
TRBJ2-3 | . | . | TRBV20-1 | TGCAGTGCTAGAGATCGGGGCGGGGCCACAGATACGCAGTATTTT | CSARDRGGATDTQYF
TRBJ2-7 | . | few | TRBV11-3 | TGTGCCAGCAGCCCCGGAGGCGGGAACGAGCAGTACTTC | CASSPGGGNEQYF
TRBJ2-7 | TRBD2 | many | TRBV6-5 | TGTGCCAGCAGGACTAGCGGGGGGGTTTACGAGCAGTACTTC | CASRTSGGVYEQYF
TRBJ2-5 | . | . | TRBV9 | TGTGCCAGCAGCGTAGAATTGGGCGATGAGCAGTACTTC | CASSVELGDEQYF
TRBJ1-2 | . | . | TRBV7-9 | TGTGCCAGCAGCTTAGCGGGACTGCCCTATGGCTACACCTTC | CASSLAGLPYGYTF
TRBJ1-4 | TRBD1 | . | TRBV2 | TGTGCCAGCAGAGGGGACAGCAATGAAAAACTGTTTTTT | CASRGDSNEKLFF
TRBJ1-2 | TRBD1 | few | TRBV6-4 | TGTGCCAGCAGTGACTCGACGACAGGGCACTATGGCTACACCTTC | CASSDSTTGHYGYTF
TRBJ2-1 | TRBD2 | . | TRBV6-2/TRBV6-3 | TGTGCCAGCAGTTTAGCGGGGGGGCCGAACAATGAGCAGTTCTTC | CASSLAGGPNNEQFF
TRBJ2-3 | . | . | TRBV5-1 | TGCGCCAGCAGCTTGGAACAGGATACGCAGTATTTT | CASSLEQDTQYF
TRBJ2-7 | TRBD1 | . | TRBV11-1 | TGTGCCAGTAGCTCTCTCCGGGACAGGGATGGCGAGCAGTACTTC | CASSSLRDRDGEQYF
TRBJ2-7 | . | few | TRBV10-3 | TGTGCCATCAGTGAGCTGGAACAGTCCTACGAGCAGTACTTC | CAISELEQSYEQYF
TRBJ2-7 | . | few | TRBV7-2 | TGTGCCTCCTCGTCGGAGGTGTCCTACGAGCAGTACTTC | CASSSEVSYEQYF
TRBJ2-5 | . | . | TRBV15 | TGTGCCACCAGCAGAGAAGGGACGACGTCCGCGGAGACCCAGTACTTC | CATSREGTTSAETQYF
TRBJ2-3 | . | . | TRBV12-3/TRBV12-4 | TGTGCCAGCACCGCGCGTTCGGATACGCAGTATTTT | CASTARSDTQYF
TRBJ2-2 | . | . | TRBV6-6 | TGTGCCAGCAGTGACGAGCCTAACACCGGGGAGCTGTTTTTT | CASSDEPNTGELFF
TRBJ2-7 | TRBD1 | few | TRBV29-1 | TGCAGCGTTGAACAGGGGGCGCCGGCCTACGAGCAGTACTTC | CSVEQGAPAYEQYF
TRBJ2-4 | . | . | TRBV2 | TGTGCCAGCAGTGATCAGGGGGGCTCCAAAAACATTCAGTACTTC | CASSDQGGSKNIQYF
TRBJ2-3 | TRBD2 | . | TRBV20-1 | TGCAGTGCGCAGACTAGCGGGGGCACAGATACGCAGTATTTT | CSAQTSGGTDTQYF
TRBJ1-5 | TRBD1 | few | TRBV25-1 | TGTGCCAGCGCCGGGACAGGGTTTCAGCCCCAGCATTTT | CASAGTGFQPQHF
TRBJ1-2 | . | once | TRBV7-2 | TGTGCCAGCAGCCTCGGAGGGAGTGGTAAGGGCTACACCTTC | CASSLGGSGKGYTF
TRBJ2-7 | . | . | TRBV4-2 | TGTGCCAGCAGCCAAGGTCACGGGACACCTTACGAGCAGTACTTC | CASSQGHGTPYEQYF
TRBJ1-2 | . | . | TRBV5-1 | TGCGCCAGCAGCTTTCGAAGTGAGGGGGGGAGAGGCTACACCTTC | CASSFRSEGGRGYTF
TRBJ2-1 | . | once | TRBV19 | TGTGCCAGTAGCCACTCGGGGGTGGGAGGTCCAGGTTTGAGTGAGCAGTTCTTC | CASSHSGVGGPGLSEQFF
TRBJ1-2 | . | many | TRBV6-6 | TGTGCCAGCAGTTACTCTGACGCCGGGACATACTATGGCTACACCTTC | CASSYSDAGTYYGYTF
TRBJ1-1 | TRBD1 | few | TRBV7-2 | TGTGCCAGCAGCCCCGACAGGGGAGGGGAAGCTTTCTTT | CASSPDRGGEAFF
TRBJ2-1 | TRBD2 | few | TRBV7-2 | TGTGCCAGCAGCCCACTCGGAGGTAGCGGGAGCAATGAGCAGTTCTTC | CASSPLGGSGSNEQFF
TRBJ1-4 | . | . | TRBV12-3/TRBV12-4 | TGTGCCAGCAGTCCTCAGACCCGCGCATCGGGGGGAAAACTGTTTTTT | CASSPQTRASGGKLFF